The 15 T cell receptor beta chains below come from one sample, sequenced in a study of blood T cell repertoires in COVID-19. Data came from immunoSEQ multiplex PCR; TCRdb stores just in-frame clones and leaves some out. The table has roughly 300,000 clones, 91% seen once; the top ten hold 2.2%. Sequencing input: peripheral blood. The receptors shown here come from a woman aged 30 to 39 with COVID-19, enrolled during active disease.

The rearrangement joins TRBV29-1 to TRBJ1-2; TRBD1 agrees at 7 bases. The CDR3 has 15 amino acids. Germline CDR1 is SQVTM and CDR2 is ANQGSEA. After removal of 0 bases from V and 7 bases from J, the junction contained 11 bases not matched to a gene. In nucleotides, the CDR3 is TGCAGCGTTGAAGAAGGTAACAGGGGCTTCGGTGGCTACACCTTC. It yields the protein CSVEEGNRGFGGYTF.

In its sample, this clone was seen a few times. V gene TRBV11-2 combines with J gene TRBJ1-3, with D possibly being TRBD1 (6 bases). V shed 1 base and J shed 1 base, with 11 bases lying between them. Germline values: CDR1 SGHAT, CDR2 FQNNGV. The CDR3 is 16 amino acids. The CDR3 nucleotides read TGTGCCAGCAGCTTAGTCGGCAGGGGTTCTGGAAACACCATATATTTT. As protein: CASSLVGRGSGNTIYF.

J is TRBJ2-1 and V is TRBV30; TRBD2 aligns across 11 bases. CDR1 is GTSNPN and CDR2 is SVGIG in the germline V gene (reference sequence). The CDR3 covers 14 residues. With 4 bases clipped from V and 10 bases from J, the junction kept 9 bases outside the gene matches. CDR3: CAWKGNSGRAEQFF. The DNA for the CDR3 is TGTGCCTGGAAGGGGAATAGCGGGAGGGCGGAGCAGTTCTTC. Looking up the rest from reference TRBV30 and TRBJ2-1 gives the full variable domain: SQTIHQWPATLVQPVGSPLSLECTVEGTSNPNLYWYRQAAGRGLQLLFYSVGIGQISSEVPQNLSASRPQDRQFILSSKKLLLSDSGFYLCAWKGNSGRAEQFFGPGTRLTVL.

The rearrangement links TRBV7-2 to TRBJ1-2; D remains ambiguous. In germline, CDR1 is SGHTA, CDR2 FQGNSA. V shed 8 bases and J shed 5 bases, with 9 bases lying between them. This CDR3 contains 11 residues. The CDR3 protein is CASGREYGYTF. The CDR3 region has the DNA TGTGCCAGCGGGCGCGAGTATGGCTACACCTTC.

The chain is built from TRBV5-1 and TRBJ1-3, with unresolved D. V lost 0 bases and J lost 2, with 6 bases in between. Germline values: CDR1 SGHRS, CDR2 YFSETQ. CDR3 length: 14 residues. The CDR3 sequence: CASSLGSAGNTIYF. In nucleotides, the CDR3 is TGCGCCAGCAGCTTGGGTTCGGCTGGAAACACCATATATTTT. The full variable domain, rest sourced from reference TRBV5-1 and TRBJ1-3, is KAGVTQTPRYLIKTRGQQVTLSCSPISGHRSVSWYQQTPGQGLQFLFEYFSETQRNKGNFPGRFSGRQFSNSRSEMNVSTLELGDSALYLCASSLGSAGNTIYFGEGSWLTVV.

Of note for this clone: Other DNA sequences in this sample translate to the same CDR3. The rearrangement links TRBV5-1 to TRBJ1-5, with TRBD1 matching 8 bases. This CDR3 contains 15 residues. Germline assignment: CDR1 SGHRS and CDR2 YFSETQ. Trimming removed 0 bases from V and 2 bases from J; junction bases left unmatched: 1. CDR3 coding DNA: TGCGCCAGCAGCTTGGAGGGACAGGGCAATCAGCCCCAGCATTTT. Translating gives CASSLEGQGNQPQHF. The whole variable domain, remainder taken from reference TRBV5-1 and TRBJ1-5, is KAGVTQTPRYLIKTRGQQVTLSCSPISGHRSVSWYQQTPGQGLQFLFEYFSETQRNKGNFPGRFSGRQFSNSRSEMNVSTLELGDSALYLCASSLEGQGNQPQHFGDGTRLSIL.

The CDR3 DNA reads as TGTGCCAGCGCCGTCCGGAGCACGATATTATATGGCTACACCTTC. Amino acid sequence: CASAVRSTILYGYTF. This chain links TRBV2 with TRBJ1-2; no clear D gene. The CDR3 totals 15 residues. Germline V gives CDR1 SNHLY, CDR2 FYNNEI. V lost 8 bases and J 5 bases, leaving 21 bases between the germline ends.

The V and J genes are TRBV10-3 and TRBJ1-1, with D possibly TRBD1 on 5 matching bases. Germline V gives CDR1 ENHRY, CDR2 SYGVKD. This CDR3 comprises 18 residues. Trimming cost V 6 bases and J 3 bases, with 26 bases left between them. The CDR3 here is CAIRRKGDLGRLDTEAFF. CDR3 DNA: TGTGCCATCAGGAGAAAAGGGGATTTGGGGCGTTTGGACACTGAAGCTTTCTTT.

V is TRBV5-1 and J is TRBJ1-1; D might be TRBD1 (5 bases). CDR3 length: 17 residues. The germline V gene encodes CDR1 SGHRS and CDR2 YFSETQ. Trimming cost V 0 bases and J 4 bases, with 19 bases left between them. Written as DNA, the CDR3 is TGCGCCAGCAGCTTGGCCGGTTTGGCGGGGGGAGCCACTGAAGCTTTCTTT. Its protein is CASSLAGLAGGATEAFF.

This clone was counted a few times. The chain has TRBV29-1 and TRBJ1-1; no firm D call. The CDR3 is 13 amino acids. V gave up 3 bases and J gave up 1 base, with 9 bases separating them. Per germline, CDR1 SQVTM and CDR2 ANQGSEA. The CDR3 coding sequence is TGCAGCGTTGACGGCAGGCGGAACACTGAAGCTTTCTTT. Encoded protein: CSVDGRRNTEAFF.

The chain employs TRBV14 and TRBJ2-3; possibly TRBD1 for D (5 bases). V was shortened by 0 bases and J by 4 bases, with 14 bases between the two germline ends. There are 16 residues in the CDR3. Looked up from germline, CDR1 is SGHDN and CDR2 is FVKESK. The CDR3: CASSQDRGGRPDTQYF. CDR3 nucleotides: TGTGCCAGCAGCCAAGATAGGGGCGGTCGCCCAGATACGCAGTATTTT.

The rearrangement joins TRBV9 to TRBJ2-3; 9 bases fit TRBD2. Germline CDR1 SGDLS, CDR2 YYNGEE. The CDR3 has 16 amino acids. V shed 0 bases, J shed 3 bases, and the junction held 5 bases outside the gene matches. The CDR3 nucleotides read TGTGCCAGCAGCGTAGTAACAGCGGGAGGAACAGATACGCAGTATTTT. Translation: CASSVVTAGGTDTQYF.

J is TRBJ2-5 and V is TRBV3-1 (or the pseudogene TRBV3-2); 10 nucleotides agree with TRBD2. Germline trimming cut 4 bases from V and 5 bases from J; bases unmatched to any gene: 4. Germline V gene sequence: CDR1 LGHDT, CDR2 YNNKEL (reference sequence). This CDR3 has 14 amino acids. The CDR3 is CASSRRAGGETQYF. The CDR3, as DNA: TGTGCCAGCAGCCGGCGAGCGGGGGGGGAGACCCAGTACTTC.

V usage is TRBV28 and J usage is TRBJ2-7; TRBD1 aligns across 9 bases. Germline V CDR1 and CDR2: MDHEN, SYDVKM. The V gene end was trimmed by 5 bases and the J gene end by 2 bases; junction bases not matched to a gene: 7. This CDR3 region has 15 residues. The CDR3 protein is CASSTRQGGTYEQYF. CDR3 sequence (DNA): TGTGCCAGCAGTACCCGACAGGGGGGAACCTACGAGCAGTACTTC.

This clone was recorded only once. This chain uses TRBV6-1 with TRBJ1-1, with 7 positions matching TRBD1. CDR1 and CDR2 (germline): MNHNS, SASEGT. Trimming at V came to 5 bases and at J to 3 bases, leaving 6 bases not matched to a gene. This CDR3 is 14 amino acids long. The CDR3 sequence is CASSPRQGYTEAFF. In DNA, the CDR3 is TGTGCCAGCAGTCCAAGACAGGGCTACACTGAAGCTTTCTTT.